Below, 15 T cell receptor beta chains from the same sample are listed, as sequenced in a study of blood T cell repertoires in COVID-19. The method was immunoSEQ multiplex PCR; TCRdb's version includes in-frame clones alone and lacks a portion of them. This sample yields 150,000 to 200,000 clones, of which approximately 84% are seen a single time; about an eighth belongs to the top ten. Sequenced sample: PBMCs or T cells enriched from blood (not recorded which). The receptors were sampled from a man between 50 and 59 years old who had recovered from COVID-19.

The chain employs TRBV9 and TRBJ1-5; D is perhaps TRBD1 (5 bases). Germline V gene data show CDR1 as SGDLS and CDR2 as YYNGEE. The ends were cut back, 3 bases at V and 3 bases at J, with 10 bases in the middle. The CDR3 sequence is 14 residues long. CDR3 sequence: CASSAGGDNQPQHF. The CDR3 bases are TGTGCCAGCAGCGCAGGAGGGGACAATCAGCCCCAGCATTTT.

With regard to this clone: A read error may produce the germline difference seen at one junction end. CDR3 nucleotides: TGTGCCAGCAGTGAACTTAGGGGACAGGTAGATCAAGTGGCGGGCTTC. Translating gives CASSELRGQVDQVAGF. The V call is TRBV6-1, the J call TRBJ2-7, with 8 bases that match TRBD1. In germline, CDR1 is MNHNS, CDR2 SASEGT. This CDR3 region has 16 residues.

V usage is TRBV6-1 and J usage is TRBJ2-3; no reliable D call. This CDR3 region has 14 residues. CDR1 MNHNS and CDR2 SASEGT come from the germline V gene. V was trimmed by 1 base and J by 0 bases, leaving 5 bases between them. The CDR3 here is CASSEVTSTDTQYF. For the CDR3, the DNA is TGTGCCAGCAGTGAAGTAACAAGCACAGATACGCAGTATTTT.

This CDR3 is CASSYSSGGSSYEQYF. CDR3 nucleotides: TGTGCCAGCAGTTACTCTAGCGGGGGGAGCTCCTACGAGCAGTACTTC. The V call is TRBV6-5, the J call TRBJ2-7; 10 nucleotides match TRBD2. Germline CDR1 is MNHEY and CDR2 is SVGAGI. V was clipped by 0 bases and J by 0 bases; unmatched bases: 2. The CDR3 is made up of 16 amino acids.

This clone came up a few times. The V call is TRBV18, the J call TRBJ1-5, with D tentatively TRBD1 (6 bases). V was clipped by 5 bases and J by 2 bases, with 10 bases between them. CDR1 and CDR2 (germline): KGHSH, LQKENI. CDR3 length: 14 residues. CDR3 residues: CASSADRRNQPQHF. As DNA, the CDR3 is TGTGCCAGCTCAGCAGACAGGCGCAATCAGCCCCAGCATTTT.

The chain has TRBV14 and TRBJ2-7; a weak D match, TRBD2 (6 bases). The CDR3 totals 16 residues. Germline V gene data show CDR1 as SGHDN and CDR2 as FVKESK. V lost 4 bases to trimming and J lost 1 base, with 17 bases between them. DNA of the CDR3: TGTGCCAGCAGCCCTTTACCGGGACGGGAGTCCTACGAGCAGTACTTC. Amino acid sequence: CASSPLPGRESYEQYF.

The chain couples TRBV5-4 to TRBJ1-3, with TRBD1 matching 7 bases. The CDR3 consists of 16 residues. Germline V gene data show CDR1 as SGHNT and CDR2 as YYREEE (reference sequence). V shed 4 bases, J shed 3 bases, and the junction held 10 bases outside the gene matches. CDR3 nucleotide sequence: TGTGCCAGCAGCCCACAGGGGCCTTCTGGTGGAAACACCATATATTTT. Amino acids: CASSPQGPSGGNTIYF.

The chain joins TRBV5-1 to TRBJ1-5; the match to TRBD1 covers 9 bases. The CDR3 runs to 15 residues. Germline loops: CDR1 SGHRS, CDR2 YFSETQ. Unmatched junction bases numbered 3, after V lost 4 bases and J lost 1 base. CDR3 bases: TGCGCCAGCAGCCTCACAGGGGGCAGCAATCAGCCCCAGCATTTT. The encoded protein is CASSLTGGSNQPQHF.

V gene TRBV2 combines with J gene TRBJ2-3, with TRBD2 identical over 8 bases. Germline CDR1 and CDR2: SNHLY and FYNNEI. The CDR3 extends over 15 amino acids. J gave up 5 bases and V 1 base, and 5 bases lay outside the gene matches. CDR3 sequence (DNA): TGTGCCAGCAGTGAAGTCTGGCGGGGGGAAGATACGCAGTATTTT. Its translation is CASSEVWRGEDTQYF.

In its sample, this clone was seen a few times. CDR3 region: CASSAVIGELFF. The CDR3 DNA reads TGTGCCAGCAGCGCTGTTATCGGGGAGCTGTTTTTT. The chain combines TRBV9 with TRBJ2-2, with unresolved D. Germline CDR1 reads SGDLS; CDR2 reads YYNGEE. Trimming took off 3 bases at V and 7 bases at J, with 7 bases between the two ends. The CDR3 loop spans 12 amino acids.

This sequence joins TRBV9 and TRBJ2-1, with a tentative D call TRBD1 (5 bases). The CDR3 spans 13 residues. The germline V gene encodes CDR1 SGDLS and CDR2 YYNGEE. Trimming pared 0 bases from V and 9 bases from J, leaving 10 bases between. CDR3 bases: TGTGCCAGCAGCGTAGTGTTAAGGGGTGAGCAGTTCTTC. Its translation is CASSVVLRGEQFF.

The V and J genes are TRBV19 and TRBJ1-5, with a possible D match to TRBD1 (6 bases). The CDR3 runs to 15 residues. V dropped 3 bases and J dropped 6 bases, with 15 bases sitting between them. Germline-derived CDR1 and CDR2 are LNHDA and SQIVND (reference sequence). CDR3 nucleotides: TGTGCCAGTAGTATCTCGATCCAGGGGATTCAGCCCCAGCATTTT. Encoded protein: CASSISIQGIQPQHF.

CDR3 nucleotides: TGTGCCACCAACCCGGACGAGGGGGGGCGCACCGGGGAGCTGTTTTTT. Protein: CATNPDEGGRTGELFF. This sequence joins TRBV6-4 and TRBJ2-2, with D maybe TRBD2 (7 bases). The germline V and J ends were trimmed by 10 bases and 4 bases, with 22 bases remaining between them. CDR3 length equals 16 residues. Germline values: CDR1 MRHNA, CDR2 SNTAGT.

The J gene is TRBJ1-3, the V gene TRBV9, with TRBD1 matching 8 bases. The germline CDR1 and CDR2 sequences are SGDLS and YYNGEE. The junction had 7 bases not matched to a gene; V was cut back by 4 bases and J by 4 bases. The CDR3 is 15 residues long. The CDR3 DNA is TGTGCCAGCAGCCCCGGACAGGGTTCGGGAAACACCATATATTTT. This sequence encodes CASSPGQGSGNTIYF.

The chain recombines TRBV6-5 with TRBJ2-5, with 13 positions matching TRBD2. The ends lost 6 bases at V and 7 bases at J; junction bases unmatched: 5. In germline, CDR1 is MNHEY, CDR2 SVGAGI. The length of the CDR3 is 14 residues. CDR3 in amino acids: CASRGTSGAGTQYF. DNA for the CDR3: TGTGCCAGCAGAGGGACTAGCGGGGCGGGGACCCAGTACTTC.